The clone carrying this T cell receptor (beta chain) was counted many times. Its antigen remains unknown. Using its own MiXCR run on the reads, TCRdb lists one record per CDR3 protein. The sample has around 900,000 distinct CDR3 sequences; roughly 30% are singletons. This sample stems from a study of T cell repertoires in cytomegalovirus infection. Whole-study findings and limits: Ex vivo, HLA-C-restricted CMV-specific TCR beta clonotypes prevailed over the rest of the response. Based on cumulative public TCR beta family frequency, carriers of CMV plus the relevant HLA were identified.

The sample here was cultured CD8+ T cells from PBMCs, taken from culture after CMV antigen stimulation. This receptor was taken from a human donor in good health (CMV status not recorded). Some clones in this sample may be carry-over from other donors' samples.

CDR3 sequence: CASMGGTGELFF. In DNA form, the CDR3 reads TGTGCCAGCATGGGAGGGACCGGGGAGCTGTTTTTT. V usage is TRBV7-6 and J usage is TRBJ2-2; TRBD2 agrees at 7 bases. Germline V gene data show CDR1 as SGHVS and CDR2 as FNYEAQ. The CDR3 covers 12 residues. With 7 bases clipped from V and 5 bases from J, the junction kept 1 base outside the gene matches.